This passage covers 9 T cell receptor beta chains from one sample sequenced in a study of blood T cell repertoires in COVID-19 (dated by TCRdb to between 2020 and 2021). Library preparation was by the immunoSEQ multiplex PCR assay. TCRdb carries this immuneACCESS record with in-frame sequences only. Its versions omit some clonotypes, under half of them owing to an unresolved V gene in the studies checked, with the rest unexplained. This sample lists about 670,000 clones; 80% to 90% were detected once. 0.2% to 0.3% of the sample belongs to the ten largest clones. The sequencing input was peripheral blood. The receptors shown here come from a woman aged 18-29 years with acute or convalescent COVID-19.

The rearrangement joins TRBV19 to TRBJ2-7; 7 bases align to TRBD1. The germline V gene has CDR1 LNHDA and CDR2 SQIVND (reference sequence). The CDR3 totals 16 residues. With V trimmed by 4 bases and J by 4 bases, 13 bases remained unmatched. In DNA form, the CDR3 reads TGTGCCAGTAGTAGTAATGGACAGGCCGGTGGATACGAGCAGTACTTC. Residues: CASSSNGQAGGYEQYF.

J is TRBJ1-2 and V is TRBV14, with no clear D. The CDR3 has 14 residues. From germline, CDR1 is SGHDN and CDR2 FVKESK. V was clipped by 1 base and J by 7 bases, with 13 bases between them. The DNA of the CDR3 is TGTGCCAGCAGCCAAGTAGGAGGGTCTGGTGGCTACACCTTC. Its protein product is CASSQVGGSGGYTF.

The chain uses TRBV5-1 and TRBJ1-1; no reliable D call. From germline, CDR1 is SGHRS and CDR2 YFSETQ. V lost 5 bases to trimming and J lost 1 base, with 12 bases between them. This CDR3 has 14 residues. CDR3 bases: TGCGCCAGCAGTTCGCCCGGGTCGAACACTGAAGCTTTCTTT. Protein sequence: CASSSPGSNTEAFF.

This clone was observed once. J is TRBJ1-5 and V is TRBV14; no reliable D call. Germline-derived CDR1 and CDR2 are SGHDN and FVKESK. V was cut by 0 bases and J by 5 bases, with 14 bases left in between. There are 16 residues in the CDR3. CDR3 sequence (DNA): TGTGCCAGCAGCCAAGAAAGAGTAGCGGAGTATCAGCCCCAGCATTTT. Translating it yields CASSQERVAEYQPQHF.

The chain carries TRBV7-8 and TRBJ1-1; D is ambiguous. V was pared by 5 bases and J by 0 bases, with 10 bases between. This CDR3 is built from 14 residues. The V gene's germline CDR1 is SGHVS and CDR2 FQNEAQ. The CDR3: CASSASTVNTEAFF. For the CDR3, the DNA is TGTGCCAGCAGCGCAAGTACAGTGAACACTGAAGCTTTCTTT.

This clone has just one count. V is TRBV25-1 and J is TRBJ2-1, with D uncertain. The germline gives CDR1 MGHDK, CDR2 SYGVNS. V was cut by 2 bases and J by 5 bases, with 7 bases left in between. The CDR3 consists of 13 residues. Written as DNA, the CDR3 is TGTGCCAGCAGTGAAACGGAGCACAATGAGCAGTTCTTC. Encoded protein: CASSETEHNEQFF.

This clone was detected once. This chain connects TRBV24-1 to TRBJ2-5; 8 nucleotides align to TRBD1. With 4 bases clipped from V and 2 bases from J, the junction kept 2 bases outside the gene matches. The CDR3 is 14 residues long. From germline, CDR1 is KGHDR and CDR2 SFDVKD. CDR3 nucleotide sequence: TGTGCCACCAGTGAGGGGGACAGGCAAGAGACCCAGTACTTC. Protein: CATSEGDRQETQYF.

This clone has more than one count but fewer than ten. The chain combines TRBV10-1 with TRBJ1-2, with D uncertain. The germline V gene encodes CDR1 WNHNN and CDR2 SYGVQD (reference sequence). The CDR3 length is 13 residues. Deletions cut 10 bases from V and 8 bases from J, with 20 bases between. The CDR3 region is CATAGPRVLGYTF. The CDR3 DNA sequence: TGCGCCACCGCGGGCCCCCGGGTATTGGGCTACACCTTC.

On this clone: The same CDR3 also results from other DNA sequences found in this sample. The chain links TRBV24-1 to TRBJ1-2, with D possibly TRBD1 on 6 matching bases. The CDR3 length is 12 residues. Trimming took 4 bases from V and 4 from J, leaving 6 bases between them. Per the germline V gene, CDR1 is KGHDR and CDR2 is SFDVKD. The DNA for the CDR3 is TGTGCCACCAGTGAGGGGGCCTATGGCTACACCTTC. This encodes CATSEGAYGYTF.